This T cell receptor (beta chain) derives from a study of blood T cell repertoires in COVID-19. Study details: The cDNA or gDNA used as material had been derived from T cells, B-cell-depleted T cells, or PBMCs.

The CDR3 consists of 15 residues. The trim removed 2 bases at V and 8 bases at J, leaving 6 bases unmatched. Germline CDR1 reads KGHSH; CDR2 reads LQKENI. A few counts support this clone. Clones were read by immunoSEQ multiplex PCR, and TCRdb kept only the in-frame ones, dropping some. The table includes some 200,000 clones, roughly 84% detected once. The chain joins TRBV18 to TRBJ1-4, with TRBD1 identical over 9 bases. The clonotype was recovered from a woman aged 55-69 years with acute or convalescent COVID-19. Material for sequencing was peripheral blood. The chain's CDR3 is CASSPTGQGGEKLFF. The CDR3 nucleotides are TGTGCCAGCTCACCAACGGGACAGGGTGGCGAAAAACTGTTTTTT.